The T cell receptor beta chain under discussion was sequenced for a study of PD-L1 blockade in urothelial cancer (dated 2017 in TCRdb). Broadly, across the study: Every patient began therapy in the mid-2010s and was given atezolizumab 1,200 mg intravenously every 3 weeks. Durable clinical benefit was achieved by nine patients but not by the remaining 20. In the same patients, pretreatment tumors underwent whole exome sequencing and RNA sequencing in addition to TCR sequencing. Twenty-five of 29 patients were identified as males with urothelial cancer of bladder origin, and a prior smoking history was reported by 18 of 29 patients. Blood samples gave median yields of around 150,000 T cells and tens of thousands of unique TCRs, along with a median clonality of approximately 0.08. Progression-free survival longer than 6 months counted as durable clinical benefit, and TCR features were additionally tested against both progression-free and overall survival. Pretreatment blood TCR-seq was available for nearly 30 patients, at least one posttreatment blood collection was obtained for approximately 25 patients, and tumor TCR-seq was available for approximately 25 patients. Blood samples were analyzed at two time points: 3 weeks after treatment start (second dose) and 6 weeks after treatment start. An exploratory multi-omic analysis was conducted of the somatic, immune and clinical correlates of response to PD-L1 blockade with atezolizumab in urothelial cancer. Patients had an ECOG performance status of 0 or 1 and had received between 0 and 3 prior chemotherapy regimens. Pretreatment tumor samples, along with matched peripheral blood collected serially before and after atezolizumab treatment, underwent TCR sequencing.

The CDR3, cysteine through phenylalanine, is 12 amino acids long. Just CDR3 DNA is preserved here, 36 bases in frame from base 1. Per the germline V gene, WSHSY is the CDR1 and SAAADI is the CDR2. The junction carries 5 bases between V and J, which are trimmed by 5 bases and 3 bases respectively. This clone turned up a few times. There is no known antigen for this receptor. The record has no base qualities; no much larger clone is one base away. The paper as a whole reports these results and caveats: A pretreatment peripheral blood TCR clonality below the median was linked to improved progression-free and overall survival. Greater expansion of tumor-associated TCR clones in peripheral blood 3 weeks after the start of treatment was observed in patients with durable benefit (n of about 24, p = 0.022). Because of the small sample size (n ≈ 29) and the many exploratory analyses performed, the results are intended to be regarded as hypothesis-generating.

Synthetic TCR analog templates were spiked into each PCR so that absolute template abundance could be estimated from read counts. Using the immunoSEQ assay, TCRbeta CDR3 regions were amplified from genomic DNA with bias-controlled V and J gene primers. Rearranged TCRbeta segments were sequenced at approximately 20X coverage. From the authors' description of their analysis: Sequencing errors were corrected by clustering, and CDR3s were annotated against IMGT so that V, D and J genes could be assigned. Downstream analyses used only productive TCRbeta rearrangements, leaving out any out-of-frame or stop-codon sequences. Clonality was computed as one minus Shannon entropy normalized by the log of the number of unique productive sequences. Clones differing between time points or between blood and tumor were identified using Fisher's exact test with Benjamini-Hochberg correction, with an adjusted p below 0.01 applied as the threshold. The source is immuneACCESS, and TCRdb retained only in-frame sequences with V and J called. Part of the clones is not carried over; for the studies checked, unresolved V genes explain less than half of this, and the remainder is unexplained. That table supplies the V and J calls and clone size; D and trimming were determined from the DNA. The sample profile shows 130,000 or so clones; around 85% of them were found once. Together, the top ten hold 2.5% to 3.5% of the sample.

The sample's time point label, in plain terms: pretreatment peripheral blood. A cohort of about 30 patients with locally advanced or metastatic urothelial carcinoma, treated at Memorial Sloan Kettering on a trial protocol, was included. Peripheral blood mononuclear cells were collected pretreatment and during treatment, with between 1 and 8 total time points obtained per patient. The Qiagen DNeasy Blood extraction kit was used to purify genomic DNA from total PBMCs and tumor samples. PBMCs were collected pretreatment and during treatment, and were isolated and stored as previously described. The source is a man aged 50 to 60 with urothelial cancer. The sample here was PBMCs, taken around atezolizumab (anti-PD-L1) treatment. Rearrangement joined TRBV10-2 to TRBJ2-1, with the D gene not clear enough to name. The CDR3 region: CASSPDYNEQFF. The DNA reads TGCGCCAGCAGTCCAGACTACAATGAGCAGTTCTTC.